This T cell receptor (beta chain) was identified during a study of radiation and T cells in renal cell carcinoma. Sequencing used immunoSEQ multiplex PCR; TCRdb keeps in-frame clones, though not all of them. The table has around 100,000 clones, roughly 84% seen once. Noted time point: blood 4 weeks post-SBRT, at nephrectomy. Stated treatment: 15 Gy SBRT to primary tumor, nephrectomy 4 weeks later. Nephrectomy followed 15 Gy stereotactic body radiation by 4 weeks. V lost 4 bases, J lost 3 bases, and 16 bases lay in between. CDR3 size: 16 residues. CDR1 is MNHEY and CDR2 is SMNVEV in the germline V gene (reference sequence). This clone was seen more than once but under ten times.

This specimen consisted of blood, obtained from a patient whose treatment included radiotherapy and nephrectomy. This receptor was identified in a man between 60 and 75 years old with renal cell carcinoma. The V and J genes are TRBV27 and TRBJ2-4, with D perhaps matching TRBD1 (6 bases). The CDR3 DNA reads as TGTGCCAGCAGTTCCTACGGTACAGGGAGCAAAAACATTCAGTACTTC. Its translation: CASSSYGTGSKNIQYF.